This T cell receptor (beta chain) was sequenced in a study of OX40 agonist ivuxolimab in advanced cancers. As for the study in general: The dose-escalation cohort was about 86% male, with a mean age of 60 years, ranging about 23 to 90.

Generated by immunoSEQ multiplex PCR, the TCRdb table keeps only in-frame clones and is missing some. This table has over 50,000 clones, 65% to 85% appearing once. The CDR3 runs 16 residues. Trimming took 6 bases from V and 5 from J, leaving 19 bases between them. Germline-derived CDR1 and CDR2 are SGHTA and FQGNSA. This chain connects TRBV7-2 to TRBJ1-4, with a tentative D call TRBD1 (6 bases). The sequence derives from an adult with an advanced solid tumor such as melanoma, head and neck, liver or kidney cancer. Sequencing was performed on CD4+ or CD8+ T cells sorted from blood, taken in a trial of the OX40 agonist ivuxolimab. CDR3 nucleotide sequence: TGTGCCAGCAGTTTGGACAGCCAGAGCCCAAATGAAAAACTGTTTTTT. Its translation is CASSLDSQSPNEKLFF.